This T cell receptor beta chain stems from a study of identical twins. Study-level findings and limits: With monozygotic twins, out-of-frame TCR alpha sharing exceeded what models estimated.

A universal primer site was incorporated via template switching, and the cDNA contained unique molecular identifiers. MiXCR was run by TCRdb on the 5' RACE reads, yielding one entry per CDR3 protein. The table lists under 1 million distinct CDR3 sequences, over 9% of them singletons. There are 17 residues in the CDR3. The germline gives CDR1 SGHVS, CDR2 FQNEAQ. The J segment lost 2 bases and the V segment lost 4 bases, leaving 11 bases of the junction unmatched. This clonotype came up a few times. Its cognate antigen is unknown. Another study also made use of these data, one on yellow fever vaccine responses in identical twins.

This sequence joins TRBV7-8 and TRBJ2-3, with 8 bases identical to TRBD1. The receptor was isolated from a woman aged 18-29 years in good health. The sequenced sample was PBMCs. CDR3 amino acids: CASSYGQGDGFTDTQYF. CDR3 bases: TGTGCCAGCAGCTACGGACAGGGAGACGGCTTCACAGATACGCAGTATTTT. Full variable domain (missing parts from reference TRBV7-8 and TRBJ2-3): GAGVSQSPRYKVAKRGQDVALRCDPISGHVSLFWYQQALGQGPEFLTYFQNEAQLDKSGLPSDRFFAERPEGSVSTLKIQRTQQEDSAVYLCASSYGQGDGFTDTQYFGPGTRLTVL.